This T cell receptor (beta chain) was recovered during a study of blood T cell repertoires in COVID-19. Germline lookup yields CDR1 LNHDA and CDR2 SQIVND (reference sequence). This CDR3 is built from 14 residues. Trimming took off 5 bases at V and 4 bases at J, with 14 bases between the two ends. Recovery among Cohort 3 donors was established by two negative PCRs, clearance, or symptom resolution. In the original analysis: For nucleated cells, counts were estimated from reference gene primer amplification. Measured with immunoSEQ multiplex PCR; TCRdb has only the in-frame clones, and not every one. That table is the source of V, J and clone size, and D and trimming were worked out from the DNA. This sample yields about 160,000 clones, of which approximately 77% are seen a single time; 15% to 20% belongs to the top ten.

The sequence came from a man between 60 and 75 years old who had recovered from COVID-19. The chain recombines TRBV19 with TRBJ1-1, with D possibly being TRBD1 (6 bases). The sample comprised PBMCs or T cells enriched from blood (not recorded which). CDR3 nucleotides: TGTGCCAGTAGTTTTTCTACAGGGATCACTGAAGCTTTCTTT. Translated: CASSFSTGITEAFF.